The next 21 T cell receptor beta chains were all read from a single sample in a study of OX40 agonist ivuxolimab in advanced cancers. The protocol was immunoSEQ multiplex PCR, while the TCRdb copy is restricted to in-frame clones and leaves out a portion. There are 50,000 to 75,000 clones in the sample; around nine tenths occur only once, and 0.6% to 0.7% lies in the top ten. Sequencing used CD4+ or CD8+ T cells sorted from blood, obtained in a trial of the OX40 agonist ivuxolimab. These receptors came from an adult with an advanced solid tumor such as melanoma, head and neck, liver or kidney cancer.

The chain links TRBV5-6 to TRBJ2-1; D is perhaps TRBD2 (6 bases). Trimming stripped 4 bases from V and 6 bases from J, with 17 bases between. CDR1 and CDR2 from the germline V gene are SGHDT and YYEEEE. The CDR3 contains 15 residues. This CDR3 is CASSPPGGLLNEQFF. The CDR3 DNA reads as TGTGCCAGCAGCCCACCTGGCGGACTACTCAATGAGCAGTTCTTC.

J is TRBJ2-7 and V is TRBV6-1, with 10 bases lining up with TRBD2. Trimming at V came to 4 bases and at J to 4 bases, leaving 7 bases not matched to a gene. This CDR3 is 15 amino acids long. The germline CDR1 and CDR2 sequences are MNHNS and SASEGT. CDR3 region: CASSGTGTSAYEQYF. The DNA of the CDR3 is TGTGCCAGCAGTGGAACCGGGACTAGCGCTTACGAGCAGTACTTC.

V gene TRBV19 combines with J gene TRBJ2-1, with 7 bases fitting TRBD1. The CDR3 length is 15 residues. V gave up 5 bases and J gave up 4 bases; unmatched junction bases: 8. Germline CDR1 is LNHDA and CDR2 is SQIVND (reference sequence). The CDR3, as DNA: TGTGCCAGTAGTCCCCGGCAGGGGGTATACAATGAGCAGTTCTTC. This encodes CASSPRQGVYNEQFF.

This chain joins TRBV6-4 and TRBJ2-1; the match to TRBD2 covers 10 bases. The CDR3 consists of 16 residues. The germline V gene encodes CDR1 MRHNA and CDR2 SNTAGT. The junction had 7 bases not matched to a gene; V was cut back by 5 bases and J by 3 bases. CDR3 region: CASSTSGTSDYNEQFF. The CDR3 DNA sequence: TGTGCCAGCAGTACCTCCGGGACTAGCGACTACAATGAGCAGTTCTTC.

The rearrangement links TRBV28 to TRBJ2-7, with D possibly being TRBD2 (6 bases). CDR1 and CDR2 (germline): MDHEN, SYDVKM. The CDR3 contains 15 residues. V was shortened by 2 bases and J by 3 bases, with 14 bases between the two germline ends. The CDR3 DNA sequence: TGTGCCAGCAGTTTACCGTTAGGCGGGAACTACGAGCAGTACTTC. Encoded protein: CASSLPLGGNYEQYF.

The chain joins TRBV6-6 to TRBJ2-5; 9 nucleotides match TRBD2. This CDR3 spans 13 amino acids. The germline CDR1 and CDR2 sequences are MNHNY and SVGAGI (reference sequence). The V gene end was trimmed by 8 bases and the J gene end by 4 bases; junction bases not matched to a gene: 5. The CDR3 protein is CASVPSGIETQYF. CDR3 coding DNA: TGTGCCAGCGTGCCTAGCGGGATAGAGACCCAGTACTTC.

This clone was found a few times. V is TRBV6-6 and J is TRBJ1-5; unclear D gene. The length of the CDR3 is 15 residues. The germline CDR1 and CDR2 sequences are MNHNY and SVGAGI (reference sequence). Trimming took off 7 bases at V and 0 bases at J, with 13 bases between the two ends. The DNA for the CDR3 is TGTGCCAGCACCCCGAACACAATTAGCAATCAGCCCCAGCATTTT. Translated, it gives CASTPNTISNQPQHF.

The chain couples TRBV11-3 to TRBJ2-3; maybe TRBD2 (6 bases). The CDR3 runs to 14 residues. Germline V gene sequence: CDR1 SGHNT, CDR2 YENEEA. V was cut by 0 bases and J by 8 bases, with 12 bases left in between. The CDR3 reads CASSLEAGSGTQYF. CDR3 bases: TGTGCCAGCAGCTTAGAGGCGGGATCGGGTACGCAGTATTTT.

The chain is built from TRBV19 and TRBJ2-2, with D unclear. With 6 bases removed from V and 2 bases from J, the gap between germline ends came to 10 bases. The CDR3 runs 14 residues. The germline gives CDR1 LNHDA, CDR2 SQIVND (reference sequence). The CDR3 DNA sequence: TGTGCCAGTAGGAGCGACGGAAACACCGGGGAGCTGTTTTTT. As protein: CASRSDGNTGELFF.

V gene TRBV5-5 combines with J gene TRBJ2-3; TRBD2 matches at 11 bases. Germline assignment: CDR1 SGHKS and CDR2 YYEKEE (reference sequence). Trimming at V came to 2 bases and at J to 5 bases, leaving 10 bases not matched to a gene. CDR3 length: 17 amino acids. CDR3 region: CASSFRLAGPSGDTQYF. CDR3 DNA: TGTGCCAGCAGCTTTAGACTAGCGGGGCCCTCGGGAGATACGCAGTATTTT.

CDR3 residues: CASSPSLAGGYEQYF. CDR3 nucleotides: TGTGCCAGCAGCCCCTCCTTGGCGGGGGGCTACGAGCAGTACTTC. V gene TRBV9 combines with J gene TRBJ2-7, with 8 positions matching TRBD2. Germline-derived CDR1 and CDR2 are SGDLS and YYNGEE. The CDR3 sequence is 15 residues long. J gave up 3 bases and V 4 bases, and 9 bases lay outside the gene matches.

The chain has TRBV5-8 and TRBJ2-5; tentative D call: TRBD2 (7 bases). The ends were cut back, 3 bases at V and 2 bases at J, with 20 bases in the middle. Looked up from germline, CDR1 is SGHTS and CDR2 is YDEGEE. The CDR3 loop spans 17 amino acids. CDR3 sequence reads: CASSWGRGTSAQETQYF. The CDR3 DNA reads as TGTGCCAGCAGCTGGGGGAGGGGGACATCGGCGCAAGAGACCCAGTACTTC.

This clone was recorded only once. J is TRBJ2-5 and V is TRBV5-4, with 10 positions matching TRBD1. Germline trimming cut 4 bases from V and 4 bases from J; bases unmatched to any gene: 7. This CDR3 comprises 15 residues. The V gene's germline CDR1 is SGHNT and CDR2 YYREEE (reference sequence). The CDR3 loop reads CASSPPGTGAETQYF. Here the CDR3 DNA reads TGTGCCAGCAGCCCCCCGGGGACAGGGGCAGAGACCCAGTACTTC. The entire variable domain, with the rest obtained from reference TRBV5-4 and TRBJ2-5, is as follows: ETGVTQSPTHLIKTRGQQVTLRCSSQSGHNTVSWYQQALGQGPQFIFQYYREEENGRGNFPPRFSGLQFPNYSSELNVNALELDDSALYLCASSPPGTGAETQYFGPGTRLLVL.

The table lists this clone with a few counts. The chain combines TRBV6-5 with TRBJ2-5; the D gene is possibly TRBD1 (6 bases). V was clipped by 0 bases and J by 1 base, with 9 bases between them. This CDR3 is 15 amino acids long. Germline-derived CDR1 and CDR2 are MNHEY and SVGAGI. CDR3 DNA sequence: TGTGCCAGCAGTTACTCGAGGGGGACCCAAGAGACCCAGTACTTC. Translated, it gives CASSYSRGTQETQYF.

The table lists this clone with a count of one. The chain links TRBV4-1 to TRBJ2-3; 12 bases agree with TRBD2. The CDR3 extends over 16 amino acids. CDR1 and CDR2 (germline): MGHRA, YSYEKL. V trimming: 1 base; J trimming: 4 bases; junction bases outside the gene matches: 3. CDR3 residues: CASSQVLAGGPDTQYF. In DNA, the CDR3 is TGCGCCAGCAGCCAAGTGCTAGCGGGAGGGCCAGATACGCAGTATTTT.

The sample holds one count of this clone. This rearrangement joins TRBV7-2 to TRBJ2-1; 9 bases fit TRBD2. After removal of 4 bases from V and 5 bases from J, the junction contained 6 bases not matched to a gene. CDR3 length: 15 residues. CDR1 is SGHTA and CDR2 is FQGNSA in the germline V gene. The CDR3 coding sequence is TGTGCCAGCAGCTCGGGACTAGCAAGGGACAATGAGCAGTTCTTC. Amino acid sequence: CASSSGLARDNEQFF.

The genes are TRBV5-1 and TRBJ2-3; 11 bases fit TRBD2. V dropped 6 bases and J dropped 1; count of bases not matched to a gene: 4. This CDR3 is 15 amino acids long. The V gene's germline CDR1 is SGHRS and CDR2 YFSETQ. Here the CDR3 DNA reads TGCGCCAGCACCCCGACTAGCGGGGGCACAGATACGCAGTATTTT. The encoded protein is CASTPTSGGTDTQYF. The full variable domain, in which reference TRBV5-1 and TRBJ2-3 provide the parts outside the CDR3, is KAGVTQTPRYLIKTRGQQVTLSCSPISGHRSVSWYQQTPGQGLQFLFEYFSETQRNKGNFPGRFSGRQFSNSRSEMNVSTLELGDSALYLCASTPTSGGTDTQYFGPGTRLTVL.

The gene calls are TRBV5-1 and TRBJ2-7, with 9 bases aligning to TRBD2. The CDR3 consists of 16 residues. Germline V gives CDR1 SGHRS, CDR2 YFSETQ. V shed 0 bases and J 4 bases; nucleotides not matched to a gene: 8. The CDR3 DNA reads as TGCGCCAGCAGCTTGGAACTAGCGGGCCGGGCATACGAGCAGTACTTC. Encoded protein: CASSLELAGRAYEQYF.

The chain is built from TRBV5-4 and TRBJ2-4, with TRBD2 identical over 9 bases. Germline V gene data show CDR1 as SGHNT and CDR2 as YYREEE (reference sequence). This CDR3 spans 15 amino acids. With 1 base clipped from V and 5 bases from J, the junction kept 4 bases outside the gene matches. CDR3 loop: CASSLPLAGQNIQYF. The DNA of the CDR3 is TGTGCCAGCAGCTTGCCGCTAGCGGGGCAAAACATTCAGTACTTC.

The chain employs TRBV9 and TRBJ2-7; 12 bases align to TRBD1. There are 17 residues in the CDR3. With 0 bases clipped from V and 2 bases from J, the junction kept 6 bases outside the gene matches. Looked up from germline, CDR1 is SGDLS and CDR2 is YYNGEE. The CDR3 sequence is CASSVGAGTGGPYEQYF. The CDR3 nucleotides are TGTGCCAGCAGCGTAGGCGCCGGGACAGGGGGCCCCTACGAGCAGTACTTC.

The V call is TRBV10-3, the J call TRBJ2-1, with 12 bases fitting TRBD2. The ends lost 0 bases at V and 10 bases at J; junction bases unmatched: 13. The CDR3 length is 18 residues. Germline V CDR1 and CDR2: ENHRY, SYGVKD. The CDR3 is CAISESRVLAGGPREQFF. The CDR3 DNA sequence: TGTGCCATCAGTGAGTCGAGGGTTCTAGCGGGAGGGCCCCGGGAGCAGTTCTTC.